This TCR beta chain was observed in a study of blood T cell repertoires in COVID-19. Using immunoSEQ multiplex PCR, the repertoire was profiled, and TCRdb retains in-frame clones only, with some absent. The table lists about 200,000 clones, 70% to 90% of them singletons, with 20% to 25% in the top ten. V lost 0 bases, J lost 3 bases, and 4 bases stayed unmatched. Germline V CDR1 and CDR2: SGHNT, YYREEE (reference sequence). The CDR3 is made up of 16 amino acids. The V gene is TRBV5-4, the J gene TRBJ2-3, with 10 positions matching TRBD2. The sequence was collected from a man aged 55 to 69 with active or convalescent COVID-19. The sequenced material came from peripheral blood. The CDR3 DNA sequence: TGTGCCAGCAGCTTGGAGCGGGGGGGCGTAACAGATACGCAGTATTTT. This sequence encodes CASSLERGGVTDTQYF.